The entry below describes one T cell receptor (beta chain). The CDR3 totals 16 residues. From germline, CDR1 is MNHEY and CDR2 SMNVEV (reference sequence). V lost 6 bases and J lost 8; bases outside the gene matches: 10. The data belong to a study of blood T cell repertoires in COVID-19. Study as a whole: Samples of COVID-19 (acute and convalescent) were obtained from the United States, Italy and Spain. PBMCs, B-cell-depleted T cells, or T cells were the source of the cDNA or gDNA that made up the material.

Per the original data handling: Cell counts per sample came from amplifying reference gene primers. Data came from immunoSEQ multiplex PCR; TCRdb stores just in-frame clones and leaves some out. The V and J calls and the clone size are those of that table, but D and trimming were determined from the DNA. The table has about 250,000 clones, about 89% seen once. This chain uses TRBV27 with TRBJ1-6, with 10 positions matching TRBD1. This clonotype was sampled from a man aged 25 to 40 with acute or convalescent COVID-19. The sequenced sample was peripheral blood. CDR3 coding DNA: TGTGCCAGCAGACGTTCGGACAGGGGGATTTATTCACCCCTCCACTTT. Its protein product is CASRRSDRGIYSPLHF.